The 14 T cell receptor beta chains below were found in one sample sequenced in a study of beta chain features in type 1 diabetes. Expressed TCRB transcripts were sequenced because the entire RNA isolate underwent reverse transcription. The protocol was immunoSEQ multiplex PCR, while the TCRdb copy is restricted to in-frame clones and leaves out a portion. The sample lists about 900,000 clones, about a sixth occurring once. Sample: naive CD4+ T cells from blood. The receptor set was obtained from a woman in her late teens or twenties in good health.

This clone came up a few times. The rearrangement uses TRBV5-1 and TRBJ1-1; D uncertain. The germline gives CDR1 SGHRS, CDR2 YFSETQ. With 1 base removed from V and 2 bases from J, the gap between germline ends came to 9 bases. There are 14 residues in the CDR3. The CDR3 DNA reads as TGCGCCAGCAGCTTGATTCAGTATAACACTGAAGCTTTCTTT. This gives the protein CASSLIQYNTEAFF.

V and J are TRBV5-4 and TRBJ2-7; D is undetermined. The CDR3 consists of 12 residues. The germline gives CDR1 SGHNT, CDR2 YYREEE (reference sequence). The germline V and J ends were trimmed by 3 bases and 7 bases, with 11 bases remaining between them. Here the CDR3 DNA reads TGTGCCAGCAGCTCGATACCGCGGGAGCAGTACTTC. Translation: CASSSIPREQYF.

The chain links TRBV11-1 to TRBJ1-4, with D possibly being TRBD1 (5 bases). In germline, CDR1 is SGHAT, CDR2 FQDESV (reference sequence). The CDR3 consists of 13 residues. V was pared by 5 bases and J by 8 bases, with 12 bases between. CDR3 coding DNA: TGTGCCAGCAGCCCCTTGGAGGGGGAAAAACTGTTTTTT. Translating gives CASSPLEGEKLFF.

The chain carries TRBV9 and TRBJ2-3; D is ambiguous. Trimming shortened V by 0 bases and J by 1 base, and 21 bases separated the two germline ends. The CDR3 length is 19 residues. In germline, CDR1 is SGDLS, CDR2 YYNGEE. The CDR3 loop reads CASSVGIRNRWKGTDTQYF. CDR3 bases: TGTGCCAGCAGCGTAGGAATTAGGAATCGTTGGAAAGGCACAGATACGCAGTATTTT.

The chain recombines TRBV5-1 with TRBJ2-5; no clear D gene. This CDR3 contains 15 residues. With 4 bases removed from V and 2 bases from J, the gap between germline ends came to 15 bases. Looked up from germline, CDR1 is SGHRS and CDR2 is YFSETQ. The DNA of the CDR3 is TGCGCCAGCAGCCTCAGTAGGGAAGGACAAGAGACCCAGTACTTC. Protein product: CASSLSREGQETQYF.

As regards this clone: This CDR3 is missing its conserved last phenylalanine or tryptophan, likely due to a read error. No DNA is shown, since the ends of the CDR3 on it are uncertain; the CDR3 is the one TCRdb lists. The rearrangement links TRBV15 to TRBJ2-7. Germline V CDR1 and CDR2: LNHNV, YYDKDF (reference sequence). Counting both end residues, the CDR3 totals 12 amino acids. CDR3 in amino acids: CATSRDHGGHLL.

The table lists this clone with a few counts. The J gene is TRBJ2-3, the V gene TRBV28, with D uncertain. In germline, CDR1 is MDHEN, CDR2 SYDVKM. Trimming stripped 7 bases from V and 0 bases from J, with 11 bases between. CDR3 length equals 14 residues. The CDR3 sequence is CASTPGSSTDTQYF. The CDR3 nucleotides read TGTGCCAGCACTCCAGGCTCGAGCACAGATACGCAGTATTTT.

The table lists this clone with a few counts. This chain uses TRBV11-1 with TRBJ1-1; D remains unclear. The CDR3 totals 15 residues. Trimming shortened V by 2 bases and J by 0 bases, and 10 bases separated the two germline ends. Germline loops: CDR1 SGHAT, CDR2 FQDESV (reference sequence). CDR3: CASSLNLVMNTEAFF. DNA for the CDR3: TGTGCCAGCAGCTTAAATTTGGTGATGAACACTGAAGCTTTCTTT.

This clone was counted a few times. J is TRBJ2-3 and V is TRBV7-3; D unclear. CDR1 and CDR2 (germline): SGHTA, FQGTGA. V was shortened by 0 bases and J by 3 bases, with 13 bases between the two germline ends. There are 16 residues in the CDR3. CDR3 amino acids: CASSLTPRSATDTQYF. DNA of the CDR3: TGTGCCAGCAGCTTAACCCCGAGGTCCGCTACAGATACGCAGTATTTT.

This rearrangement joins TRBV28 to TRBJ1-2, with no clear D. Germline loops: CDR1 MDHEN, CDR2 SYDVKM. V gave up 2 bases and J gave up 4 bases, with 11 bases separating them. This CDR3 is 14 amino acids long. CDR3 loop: CASSLRAGRYGYTF. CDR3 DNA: TGTGCCAGCAGTTTAAGGGCAGGTCGCTATGGCTACACCTTC.

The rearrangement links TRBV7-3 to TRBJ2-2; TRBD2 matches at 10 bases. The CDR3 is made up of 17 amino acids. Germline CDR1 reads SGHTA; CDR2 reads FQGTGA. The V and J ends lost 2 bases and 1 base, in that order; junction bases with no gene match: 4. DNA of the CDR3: TGTGCCAGCAGCTTAGAGCCTAGCGGGAGGAACACCGGGGAGCTGTTTTTT. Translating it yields CASSLEPSGRNTGELFF. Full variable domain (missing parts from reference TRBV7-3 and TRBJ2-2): GAGVSQTPSNKVTEKGKYVELRCDPISGHTALYWYRQSLGQGPEFLIYFQGTGAADDSGLPNDRFFAVRPEGSVSTLKIQRTERGDSAVYLCASSLEPSGRNTGELFFGEGSRLTVL.

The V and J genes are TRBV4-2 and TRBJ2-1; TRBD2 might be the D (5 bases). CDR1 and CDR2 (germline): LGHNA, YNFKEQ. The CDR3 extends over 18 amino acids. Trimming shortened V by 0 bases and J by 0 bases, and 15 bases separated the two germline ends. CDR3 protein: CASSQEEVKRHSYNEQFF. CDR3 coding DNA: TGTGCCAGCAGCCAAGAAGAGGTCAAGCGGCACTCCTACAATGAGCAGTTCTTC.

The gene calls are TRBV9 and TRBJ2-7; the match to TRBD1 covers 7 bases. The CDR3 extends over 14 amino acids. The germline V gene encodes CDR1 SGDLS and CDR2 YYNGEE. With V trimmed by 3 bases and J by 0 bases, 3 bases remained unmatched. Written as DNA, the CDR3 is TGTGCCAGCAGCGCCGGGGACAGCTCCTACGAGCAGTACTTC. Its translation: CASSAGDSSYEQYF.

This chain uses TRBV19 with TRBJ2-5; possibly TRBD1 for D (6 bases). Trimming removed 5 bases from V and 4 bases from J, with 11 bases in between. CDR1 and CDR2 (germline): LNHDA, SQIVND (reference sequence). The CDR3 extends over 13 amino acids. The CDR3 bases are TGTGCCAGTAGTCCGTGGGACACAGAGACCCAGTACTTC. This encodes CASSPWDTETQYF.